The rows below give T cell receptor beta chains drawn from one sample of a study of neurological immune-mediated disorders. TCRdb re-called the 5' RACE reads with MiXCR, one entry per CDR3 protein. The sample lists 46,000 or so distinct CDR3 sequences; 3.5% to 5.5% were seen once. Source material: PBMCs. These receptors originate from a woman aged 60-75 years with multiple sclerosis. The CDR3 runs from the conserved cysteine through the conserved F or W. D genes are given only for firm matches. Only part of the rows carry a size: once, few, many, or a class if the clone is expanded.

>TRBV5-1|many|TRBJ1-2|TRBD1
TGCGCCAACCCACAGGGGTCCAGGGATGGCTACACCTTC
CANPQGSRDGYTF
>TRBV7-2|many|TRBJ1-6|.
TGTGCCAGCAGCTTAACACGACAAGTCGGGTCACCCCTCCACTTT
CASSLTRQVGSPLHF
>TRBV20-1|many|TRBJ2-3|.
TGCAGTGCTCTTTATTGGGGGAGCACAGATACGCAGTATTTT
CSALYWGSTDTQYF
>TRBV7-3|many|TRBJ2-2|.
TGTGCCAGCGGAATTTCAGGGGAGCTGTTTTTT
CASGISGELFF
>TRBV18|few|TRBJ1-1|TRBD1
TGTGCCAGCTCACCAGGACAGGGGAACACTGAAGCTTTCTTT
CASSPGQGNTEAFF
>TRBV20-1|many|TRBJ2-5|.
TGCAGTGCCACTCGTGAGTCGGGAGAGACCCAGTACTTC
CSATRESGETQYF
>TRBV5-1|few|TRBJ2-3|TRBD2
TGCGCCAGCAGCCGCCTAGCGGGATTCACAGATACGCAGTATTTT
CASSRLAGFTDTQYF
>TRBV29-1|many|TRBJ2-2|.
TGCAGCGCCTTTAGCATACCCGGGGAGCTGTTTTTT
CSAFSIPGELFF
>TRBV28|many|TRBJ2-7|TRBD1
TGTGCCAGCAGTTCCCCGGGACAGGCTACCTACGAGCAGTACTTC
CASSSPGQATYEQYF
>TRBV20-1|many|TRBJ1-2|TRBD1
TGCAGTGCTAGTTTAAGGGGGCGAGGGTATGGCTACACCTTC
CSASLRGRGYGYTF
>TRBV20-1|.|TRBJ2-3|TRBD1
TGCAGTGCTAGTAACCAGGGGGCATCCACAGATACGCAGTATTTT
CSASNQGASTDTQYF
>TRBV5-1|few|TRBJ2-1|.
TGCGCCAGCAGCTTGGACGAGGGTTTGCAGTTCTTC
CASSLDEGLQFF
>TRBV20-1|many|TRBJ1-4|TRBD1
TGCAGTGCTAGGGTACCCGGGACAGGGGGCGCGGATGAAAAACTGTTTTTT
CSARVPGTGGADEKLFF
>TRBV5-6|few|TRBJ2-1|.
TGTGCCAGCAGCTTCCTACGCAATGAGCAGTTCTTC
CASSFLRNEQFF
>TRBV9|many|TRBJ2-2|.
TGTGCCAGCAGCTTCCGTGACACCGGGGAGCTGTTTTTT
CASSFRDTGELFF
>TRBV29-1|many|TRBJ2-3|.
TGCAGCGTTGAACTCATGGAGCCTACTGGGACAGATACGCAGTATTTT
CSVELMEPTGTDTQYF
>TRBV5-1|few|TRBJ2-2|.
TGCGCCAGCAGCTTGGTGGGTTCCGGGGAGCTGTTTTTT
CASSLVGSGELFF
>TRBV4-2|.|TRBJ2-1|TRBD2
TGTGCCAGCAGCCAAGATATGGAAGCGGGGGAGCAGTTCTTC
CASSQDMEAGEQFF
>TRBV7-9|many|TRBJ1-4|.
TGTGCCAGCAGCATCCGGGGAGGTGATGAAAAACTGTTTTTT
CASSIRGGDEKLFF
>TRBV7-2|many|TRBJ2-3|TRBD1
TGTGCCAGCAGCGCGACAGGGGTTCGCGCAGATACGCAGTATTTT
CASSATGVRADTQYF
>TRBV5-1|many|TRBJ2-1|.
TGCGCCAGCAGCTTGGGACAGCCGATGGATGAGCAGTTCTTC
CASSLGQPMDEQFF
>TRBV28|many|TRBJ2-7|.
TGTGCCAGCAGTTTATCAGGTCCTACCTACGAGCAGTACTTC
CASSLSGPTYEQYF
>TRBV7-9|.|TRBJ1-5|.
TGTGCCAGCAGCTTCCATGAAAGCCAGCCCCAGCATTTT
CASSFHESQPQHF
>TRBV20-1|many|TRBJ2-5|TRBD2
TGCAGTGCTAGCTCACTAGCGGGGGTACAAGAGACCCAGTACTTC
CSASSLAGVQETQYF
>TRBV5-1|.|TRBJ2-1|.
TGCGCCAGCAGCTTCGGACAGAACAATGAGCAGTTCTTC
CASSFGQNNEQFF
>TRBV10-1|.|TRBJ1-2|.
TGCGCCAGCACCAGGGCCAGTAACTATGGCTACACCTTC
CASTRASNYGYTF
>TRBV4-1|many|TRBJ1-2|TRBD1
TGCGCCAGCAGCCAGTTACAGGGGTCGGGCTATGGCTACACCTTC
CASSQLQGSGYGYTF
>TRBV20-1|many|TRBJ2-3|TRBD2
TGCAGTGCTAGGCCCGCATCCCAGCGGGGGGTAGGTACGCAGTATTTT
CSARPASQRGVGTQYF
>TRBV28|many|TRBJ1-6|.
TGTGCCAGCAGTTACCCAGGGTTTTCACCCCTCAACTTT
CASSYPGFSPLNF
>TRBV7-2|many|TRBJ2-5|TRBD1
TGTGCCAGCAGCTGGACAGGGATGGAGACCCAGTACTTC
CASSWTGMETQYF
>TRBV7-8|many|TRBJ2-3|TRBD2
TGTGCCAGCAGCTCCCCAAGCGGGGGGCGCACAGATACGCAGTATTTT
CASSSPSGGRTDTQYF
>TRBV11-2|many|TRBJ2-3|TRBD1
TGTGCCAGCAGCTTAGAAGGTCGGCAGGGGGACATCACAGATACGCAGTATTTT
CASSLEGRQGDITDTQYF
>TRBV7-9|many|TRBJ2-3|TRBD1
TGTGCCAGCAGTGCCGGGACAGGGGGCACAGATACGCAGTATTTT
CASSAGTGGTDTQYF
>TRBV7-3|many|TRBJ2-5|.
TGTGCCAGCAGCTTAGGCCCACAAGAGACCCAGTACTTC
CASSLGPQETQYF
>TRBV28|many|TRBJ1-2|.
TGTGCCAGCAGCCCTCCCGGGGGGCATGGCTACACCTTC
CASSPPGGHGYTF
>TRBV3-1|many|TRBJ1-5|.
TGTGCCAGCAGCCGACAGGTTGGTCAGCCCCAGCATTTT
CASSRQVGQPQHF
>TRBV10-2|many|TRBJ2-3|TRBD2
TGCGCCAGCAGTGAGAGCGGGGGCACAGATACGCAGTATTTT
CASSESGGTDTQYF
>TRBV7-3|.|TRBJ1-1|.
TGTGCCAGCAGCTTGGGGCCGGGGAACACTGAAGCTTTCTTT
CASSLGPGNTEAFF
>TRBV7-2|once|TRBJ2-5|.
TGTGCCAGCAGAACCAACGTGGACCAGTACTTC
CASRTNVDQYF
>TRBV10-3|many|TRBJ2-2|.
TGTGCCATCATACACGCGGGCACCGGGGAGCTGTTTTTT
CAIIHAGTGELFF
>TRBV6-5|many|TRBJ2-3|.
TGTGCCAGCAGGCTACAGCCTTTGAGCACAGATACGCAGTATTTT
CASRLQPLSTDTQYF
>TRBV7-3|many|TRBJ2-7|TRBD2
TGTGCCAGCAGCTTACTCGGCGGGGGCTACGAGCAGTACTTC
CASSLLGGGYEQYF
>TRBV5-1|few|TRBJ2-3|.
TGCGCCAGCAGCCCCGGGAGCCGGAATACAGATACGCAGTATTTT
CASSPGSRNTDTQYF
>TRBV18|.|TRBJ1-6|.
TGTGCCAGCTCACCAGCACAAACGGCCGATTCACCCCTCCACTTT
CASSPAQTADSPLHF
>TRBV20-1|few|TRBJ2-1|TRBD2
TGCAGTGCTATGCCTAGCGGGGGGGACAATGAGCAGTTCTTC
CSAMPSGGDNEQFF
>TRBV5-5|many|TRBJ2-3|.
TGTGCCAGCAGCCCAGGGGATACGCAGTATTTT
CASSPGDTQYF
>TRBV20-1|few|TRBJ2-5|.
TGCAGTGCTAGAGTTCCGGGACAAGAGACCCAGTACTTC
CSARVPGQETQYF
>TRBV10-2|many|TRBJ2-5|TRBD2
TGCGCCAGCAGTGAAGGCGGGGGGGCCCGGGAGACCCAGTACTTC
CASSEGGGARETQYF
>TRBV5-1|few|TRBJ2-5|.
TGCGCCAGCAGACCAGTAGCGGTAGTAGAGACCCAGTACTTC
CASRPVAVVETQYF
>TRBV20-1|few|TRBJ2-3|TRBD2
TGCAGTGCTAGCCAGCAAGCGGGAGTCGGCCCAGATACGCAGTATTTT
CSASQQAGVGPDTQYF
>TRBV5-1|many|TRBJ1-4|.
TGCGCCAGCAGCTTGGCCGCCACAACTAATGAAAAACTGTTTTTT
CASSLAATTNEKLFF
>TRBV4-2|few|TRBJ2-1|TRBD2
TGTGCCAGCAGCCAACACAGCGGGGAAAGCTCCTACAATGAGCAGTTCTTC
CASSQHSGESSYNEQFF